This TCR beta chain was identified during a study of blood T cell repertoires in COVID-19. Profiled with immunoSEQ multiplex PCR; TCRdb holds only in-frame clones, not every one. Of about 38,000 clones detected, about 76% appear once; the ten largest clones hold about 10%. CDR1 MDHEN and CDR2 SYDVKM come from the germline V gene. This CDR3 is built from 13 residues. The junction had 6 bases not matched to a gene; V was cut back by 5 bases and J by 8 bases. The chain has TRBV28 and TRBJ1-1, with 9 bases lining up with TRBD1. The sample taken for sequencing was peripheral blood. The clonotype was recovered from a man between 65 and 80 years old with COVID-19, enrolled during active disease. The CDR3 loop is CASSGGTGREAFF. The DNA for the CDR3 is TGTGCCAGCAGTGGAGGGACAGGGAGGGAAGCTTTCTTT.